The TCR beta chain under discussion was sequenced for a study of shared clonotypes between healthy human individuals. Study background: CD4 naive cells filled three plates per donor, CD4 memory three, CD8 naive two and CD8 memory one. Study outcomes and limitations: Across subsets, estimated richness was generally greater for naive than for memory populations. Clonotypes shared by all four donors outscored non-shared clonotypes in generation probability.

Of note for this clone: The antigen is undetermined.

J gave up 0 bases and V 0 bases, and 1 base lay outside the gene matches. The germline gives CDR1 LGHNA, CDR2 YSLEER. The CDR3 length is 16 residues. CD45RO-negative cells were positively selected for CCR7, leaving out terminally differentiated effector memory CD45RA+ cells. As handled by the study authors: Junction-only immunoSEQ sequences carried no quality scores, so filtering differed. Profiled with immunoSEQ multiplex PCR; TCRdb holds only in-frame clones, not every one. Clone size and the V and J calls come from that table; the DNA yielded D and trimming. The sample carries millions of clones, less than 95% recorded once.

This receptor was obtained from a man aged 18 to 30 in good health. V and J are TRBV4-3 and TRBJ2-1; 8 bases match TRBD2. The sequencing sample was made of naive CD8+ T cells sorted from blood. As DNA, the CDR3 is TGCGCCAGCAGCCAAGATGGGACTAGCTCCTACAATGAGCAGTTCTTC. This sequence encodes CASSQDGTSSYNEQFF.